This T cell receptor (beta chain) was identified during a study of blood T cell repertoires in COVID-19. Overall study: COVID-19 samples collected from the United States, Italy and Spain covered acute and convalescent phases.

Method: immunoSEQ multiplex PCR; TCRdb's copy keeps in-frame clones and lacks some. Among 250,000 or so clones, 88% were seen once, and the ten largest hold more than 3%. V lost 0 bases, J lost 7 bases, and 10 bases lay in between. CDR3 length: 15 residues. From germline, CDR1 is LNHDA and CDR2 SQIVND (reference sequence). Participants spanned ages roughly 18 to 95 years and resided in about two dozen US areas. Assignments of participants to cohorts depended upon their own reported clinical history. Exposed participants encountered a COVID-19 case during the 2 weeks preceding study entry. The sequenced sample was PBMCs or T cells enriched from blood (not recorded which). The TCR comes from a woman in her 30s who had been exposed to COVID-19. This chain links TRBV19 with TRBJ1-6, with D uncertain. CDR3 nucleotide sequence: TGTGCCAGTAGTATAGAACCTGGCACGAATTCACCCCTCCACTTT. The encoded protein is CASSIEPGTNSPLHF.